This T cell receptor (beta chain) was sequenced for a study of PD-1 blockade in classical Hodgkin lymphoma. Study conclusions and caveats: Some patients started nivolumab under 1 year after ASCT, and they were excluded. Healthy donors reportedly exceeded newly diagnosed patients in baseline TCR diversity.

The V gene end was trimmed by 5 bases and the J gene end by 3 bases; junction bases not matched to a gene: 4. There are 15 residues in the CDR3. Germline V gene lookup returns CDR1 SGHNT and CDR2 YENEEA. Sequencing used immunoSEQ multiplex PCR; TCRdb keeps in-frame clones, though not all of them. The profile covers 85,000 to 90,000 clones, with about nine tenths appearing a single time and about 2.9% taken by the ten largest. As to this clone: Its matching antigen is unknown.

Time point: cycle 4 day 1 (C4D1), after more than five weeks of nivolumab. In every patient, relapse followed autologous stem cell transplantation, while exposure to brentuximab vedotin differed. Complete response, partial response or progressive disease made up the best responses. The gene calls are TRBV11-3 and TRBJ1-3, with TRBD1 matching 10 bases. This receptor was obtained from a human donor with classical Hodgkin lymphoma. The starting material was peripheral blood mononuclear cells (PBMCs), obtained before the fourth cycle of nivolumab. The CDR3 is CASSQRTGGGNTIYF. DNA of the CDR3: TGTGCCAGCAGCCAACGGACAGGGGGTGGAAACACCATATATTTT.